The 3 T cell receptor beta chains given below trace back to one sample, sequenced in a study of control samples from healthy donors and cancer patients. Sequencing used immunoSEQ multiplex PCR; TCRdb keeps in-frame clones, though not all of them. The sample has roughly 130,000 clones; 90% to 95% are singletons. The sequencing sample was made of PBMCs. These receptors all stem from a man aged 50 to 60 with head and neck cancer.

The chain uses TRBV11-1 and TRBJ2-3; D uncertain. V was shortened by 6 bases and J by 5 bases, with 12 bases between the two germline ends. Per germline, CDR1 SGHAT and CDR2 FQDESV (reference sequence). The CDR3 is made up of 13 amino acids. The CDR3 is CASSYSERDTQYF. Written as DNA, the CDR3 is TGTGCCAGCAGTTACTCCGAACGAGATACGCAGTATTTT.

This chain connects TRBV4-3 to TRBJ1-2; D not certain. Trimming stripped 3 bases from V and 7 bases from J, with 15 bases between. This CDR3 region has 14 residues. CDR1 and CDR2 (germline): LGHNA, YSLEER. In DNA, the CDR3 is TGCGCCAGCAGCCAGGCCAACACGGGCGGTGGCTACACCTTC. This encodes CASSQANTGGGYTF.

The chain has TRBV7-3 and TRBJ2-3, with D possibly being TRBD2 (6 bases). CDR1 is SGHTA, CDR2 FQGTGA, per germline. Trimming pared 2 bases from V and 0 bases from J, leaving 9 bases between. The CDR3 sequence is 15 residues long. The CDR3 here is CASSLGGASTDTQYF. CDR3 nucleotide sequence: TGTGCCAGCAGCTTAGGCGGGGCGAGCACAGATACGCAGTATTTT.